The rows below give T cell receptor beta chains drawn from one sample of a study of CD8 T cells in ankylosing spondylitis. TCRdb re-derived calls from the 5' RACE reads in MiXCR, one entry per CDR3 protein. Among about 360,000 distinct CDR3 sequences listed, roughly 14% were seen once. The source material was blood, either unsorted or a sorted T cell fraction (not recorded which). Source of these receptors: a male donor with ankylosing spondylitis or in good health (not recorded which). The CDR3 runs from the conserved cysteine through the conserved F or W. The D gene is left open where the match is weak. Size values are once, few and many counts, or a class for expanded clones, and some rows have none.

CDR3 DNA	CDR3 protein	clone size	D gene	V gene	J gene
TGTGCCAGCAGCTTAGCGGCGGGGCGGCTGAACACTGAAGCCTTCTTT	CASSLAAGRLNTEAFF	.	.	TRBV7-2	TRBJ1-1
TGCGCCAGCAGTGACAGAGGACAGGGGAACACTGAAGCTTTCTTT	CASSDRGQGNTEAFF	.	TRBD1	TRBV10-2	TRBJ1-1
TGCAGTGCTAGCACAGGGGGATCGGATACGCAGTATTTT	CSASTGGSDTQYF	.	TRBD1	TRBV20-1	TRBJ2-3
TGCAGCGTCCCCCGGGGCCACGAGCAGTACTTC	CSVPRGHEQYF	few	.	TRBV29-1	TRBJ2-7
TGCGCCAGCAGCCGAGGACAGGGGGTAGACTATGGCTACACCTTC	CASSRGQGVDYGYTF	many	TRBD1	TRBV4-1	TRBJ1-2
TGCAGCGTTGGGGGACAGGGGGGAATGTCGATCTACAATGAGCAGTTCTTC	CSVGGQGGMSIYNEQFF	many	TRBD1	TRBV29-1	TRBJ2-1
TGTGCCAGCAGTCTACAGTTACCCTCTGGGGCCAACGTCCTGACTTTC	CASSLQLPSGANVLTF	few	.	TRBV5-8	TRBJ2-6
TGTGCCAGCAGCCCCCACCCTACAGGGAATATTAACGAGCAGTACTTC	CASSPHPTGNINEQYF	few	.	TRBV9	TRBJ2-7
TGTGCCAGCAGCCCTCTCGATGAGCAGTTCTTC	CASSPLDEQFF	many	.	TRBV7-9	TRBJ2-1
TGTGCCAGCAGTTACTCGAACCCAGCCGCCGGCACAGATACGCAGTATTTT	CASSYSNPAAGTDTQYF	many	.	TRBV6-5	TRBJ2-3
TGCGCCAGCAGCCAAGGTCGGACTAGCGGTACCTACAATGAGCAGTTCTTC	CASSQGRTSGTYNEQFF	.	TRBD2	TRBV4-1	TRBJ2-1
TGTGCCAGCAGCTTTCGACAAGGGGTGAACACTGAAGCTTTCTTT	CASSFRQGVNTEAFF	few	.	TRBV7-9	TRBJ1-1
TGTGCCGGCAACAGGGGGAACACTGAAGCTTTCTTT	CAGNRGNTEAFF	few	TRBD1	TRBV30	TRBJ1-1
TGCAGTGCCCCCGTTTGGGCAGGGGATTCAGAGACCCAGTACTTC	CSAPVWAGDSETQYF	.	.	TRBV20-1	TRBJ2-5
TGTGCCACCAGCAGAGAGGTGGGTAGGGTGAACACTGAAGCTTTCTTT	CATSREVGRVNTEAFF	few	.	TRBV15	TRBJ1-1
TGCGCCAGCAGCTTGGCCAAGGCAGACTATGGCTACACCTTC	CASSLAKADYGYTF	few	.	TRBV5-1	TRBJ1-2
TGTGCCAGCAGTCCCTTGGGACAGCCCCGCTACGAGCAGTACTTC	CASSPLGQPRYEQYF	few	TRBD1	TRBV12-3/TRBV12-4	TRBJ2-7
TGCGCCAGCAGCTCACAGGGGTTTGATGGCTACACCTTC	CASSSQGFDGYTF	many	TRBD1	TRBV5-1	TRBJ1-2
TGTGCCAGCACGCAGAGAACTGAAGCTTTCTTT	CASTQRTEAFF	few	.	TRBV12-3/TRBV12-4	TRBJ1-1
TGTGCCAGCAGATTAGGGACAGATCGTACGAACTATGGCTACACCTTC	CASRLGTDRTNYGYTF	.	TRBD1	TRBV12-3/TRBV12-4	TRBJ1-2
TGTGCCAGCAGCTTAGCGGGGCAGACGGTGGGCAATGAGCAGTTCTTC	CASSLAGQTVGNEQFF	.	.	TRBV7-9	TRBJ2-1
TGCAGTGCCCAGAGAGGGACACCGGACACTGAAGCTTTCTTT	CSAQRGTPDTEAFF	.	.	TRBV20-1	TRBJ1-1
TGTGCCAGTCGACCGGACGACGGGGAGCTGTTTTTT	CASRPDDGELFF	many	.	TRBV12-3/TRBV12-4	TRBJ2-2
TGTGCCAGCAGCTTTGACGGGCGGATGACAGATACGCAGTATTTT	CASSFDGRMTDTQYF	few	.	TRBV7-2	TRBJ2-3
TGTGCCAGCAGTTACAGAGCGGGGACCGGGGAGCTGTTTTTT	CASSYRAGTGELFF	.	TRBD2	TRBV6-5	TRBJ2-2
TGTGCCATCAGGGGTACTTTGGAAACTGGGGAGCTGTTTTTT	CAIRGTLETGELFF	.	.	TRBV10-3	TRBJ2-2
TGTGCCAGCAGTTTCGGGGGGGCGCGGGAGACCCAGTACTTC	CASSFGGARETQYF	few	TRBD2	TRBV12-3/TRBV12-4	TRBJ2-5
TGCGCCAGCAGCTCGGGGCAGGGGGCCGGAGAGACCCAGTACTTC	CASSSGQGAGETQYF	.	TRBD1	TRBV5-1	TRBJ2-5
TGTGCCAGCTCACACGGGACAGGGACAGATACGCAGTATTTT	CASSHGTGTDTQYF	.	TRBD1	TRBV18	TRBJ2-3
TGTGCCAGCAGTGCAGCGGGAGGGGGCAATGAGCAGTTCTTC	CASSAAGGGNEQFF	once	TRBD2	TRBV6-1	TRBJ2-1
TGTGCCATCAGGGCCGGGACAGGGGGCTATAATTCACCCCTCCACTTT	CAIRAGTGGYNSPLHF	few	TRBD1	TRBV10-3	TRBJ1-6
TGTGCCACCGAGTACGATGAGCAGTTCTTC	CATEYDEQFF	.	.	TRBV7-9	TRBJ2-1
TGTGCCAGCAGCTTAGGTGCCCAATCCAGGGAGACCCAGTACTTC	CASSLGAQSRETQYF	many	.	TRBV7-9	TRBJ2-5
TGCAGCGTCGGGGGGTATGCTAGCGGGGGGGCGGATACGCAGTATTTT	CSVGGYASGGADTQYF	few	TRBD2	TRBV29-1	TRBJ2-3
TGTGCCAGCAGTTTAGAAAGGGCCCCCTACAATGAGCAGTTCTTC	CASSLERAPYNEQFF	few	.	TRBV12-3/TRBV12-4	TRBJ2-1
TGTGCCAGCAGTGAGAGGAGGGGGGGTTGGGATACGCAGTATTTT	CASSERRGGWDTQYF	.	.	TRBV25-1	TRBJ2-3
TGCGCCAGCAGCCAAGGAGAGGGGCAGACCCAGTACTTC	CASSQGEGQTQYF	.	.	TRBV4-1	TRBJ2-5
TGTGCCAGCAGCCAAGGTCGCGGTCGAACCCTAAGCTCCTACGAGCAGTACTTC	CASSQGRGRTLSSYEQYF	few	.	TRBV3-1	TRBJ2-7
TGCAGTGCTAGACAACCAGGGATTGAAGCTTTCTTT	CSARQPGIEAFF	.	.	TRBV20-1	TRBJ1-1
TGTGCCAGCAGTCCGTGGGAGGGAAGGAACACTGAAGCTTTCTTT	CASSPWEGRNTEAFF	many	.	TRBV7-6	TRBJ1-1
TGCAGTGCTAGAATCCCCGGGCGGACGGCTAATGAAAAACTGTTTTTT	CSARIPGRTANEKLFF	few	.	TRBV20-1	TRBJ1-4
TGTGCCAGCAGTTACGGACGGTTCCGAACCCTCCAAGAGACCCAGTACTTC	CASSYGRFRTLQETQYF	few	.	TRBV7-2	TRBJ2-5
TGTGCCAGCTCTTCACCCCAGGGGTGGACTGAAGCTTTCTTT	CASSSPQGWTEAFF	.	.	TRBV12-3/TRBV12-4	TRBJ1-1
TGTGCCAGCAGTTCCCCGGGACAGCCCACAGATACGCAGTATTTT	CASSSPGQPTDTQYF	.	TRBD1	TRBV27	TRBJ2-3